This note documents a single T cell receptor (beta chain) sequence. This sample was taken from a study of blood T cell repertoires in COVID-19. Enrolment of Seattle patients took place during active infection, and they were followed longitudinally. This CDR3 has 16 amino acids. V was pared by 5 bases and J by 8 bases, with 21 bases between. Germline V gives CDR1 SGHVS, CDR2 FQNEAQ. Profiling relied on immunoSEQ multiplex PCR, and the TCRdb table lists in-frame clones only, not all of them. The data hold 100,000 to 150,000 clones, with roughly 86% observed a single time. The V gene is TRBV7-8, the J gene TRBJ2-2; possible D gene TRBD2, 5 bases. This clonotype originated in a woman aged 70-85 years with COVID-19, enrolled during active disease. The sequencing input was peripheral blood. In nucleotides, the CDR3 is TGTGCCAGCAGCCGAGGCCAGTCGGGGATGGTAGGGGAGCTGTTTTTT. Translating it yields CASSRGQSGMVGELFF.